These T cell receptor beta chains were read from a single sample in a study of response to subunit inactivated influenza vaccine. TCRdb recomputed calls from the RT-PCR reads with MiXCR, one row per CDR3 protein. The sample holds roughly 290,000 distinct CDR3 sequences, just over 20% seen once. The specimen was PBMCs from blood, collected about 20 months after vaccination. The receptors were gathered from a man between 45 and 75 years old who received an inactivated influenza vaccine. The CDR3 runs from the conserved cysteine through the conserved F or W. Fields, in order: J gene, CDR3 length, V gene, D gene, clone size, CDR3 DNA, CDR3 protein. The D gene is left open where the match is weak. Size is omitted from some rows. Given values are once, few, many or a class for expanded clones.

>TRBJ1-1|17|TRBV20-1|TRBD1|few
TGCAGTGCCAGGAGGGACAGGGCCGGATGGAGTGGCACTGAAGCTTTCTTT
CSARRDRAGWSGTEAFF
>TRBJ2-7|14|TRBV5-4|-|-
TGTGCCAGCAGCCCGAAACAAAGCTCCTACGAGCAGTACTTC
CASSPKQSSYEQYF
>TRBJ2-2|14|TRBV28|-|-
TGTGCCAGCAGTTTACATCCAGACACCGGGGAGCTGTTTTTT
CASSLHPDTGELFF
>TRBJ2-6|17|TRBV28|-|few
TGTGCCAGCCGCACTTCGAAGGGTTCCACTGGGGCCAACGTCCTGACTTTC
CASRTSKGSTGANVLTF
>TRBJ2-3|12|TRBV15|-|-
TGTGCCACCAGCAGAGATGGTATTGCGCAGTATTTT
CATSRDGIAQYF
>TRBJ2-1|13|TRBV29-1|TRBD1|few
TGCAGCGTTGAAGGGACAGGGACAAATGAGCAGTTCTTC
CSVEGTGTNEQFF
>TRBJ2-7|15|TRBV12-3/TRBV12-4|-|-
TGTGCCAGCAGCCCCGGCTCGGGGGGCTACGGGGAGCAGTACTTC
CASSPGSGGYGEQYF
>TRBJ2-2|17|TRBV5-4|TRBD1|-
TGTGCCAGCAGTCCACCGGGACAGTCGTGGAACACCGGGGAGCTGTTTTTT
CASSPPGQSWNTGELFF
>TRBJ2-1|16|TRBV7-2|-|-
TGTGCCAGCAGCTTATTCGGGACACAACGCGACAATGAGCAGTTCTTC
CASSLFGTQRDNEQFF
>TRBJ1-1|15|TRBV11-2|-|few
TGTGCCAGCAGCTTATACGGGGGAACTCTCATCCCGGCTTTCTTT
CASSLYGGTLIPAFF
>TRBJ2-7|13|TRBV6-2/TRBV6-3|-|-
TGTGCCAGCAGTTCGGCAGCCTCCTACGAGCAGTACTTC
CASSSAASYEQYF